Listed here are 19 T cell receptor beta chains from one sample, sequenced in a study of blood T cell repertoires in COVID-19. Profiled with immunoSEQ multiplex PCR; TCRdb holds only in-frame clones, not every one. The sample lists some 400,000 clones, about 87% occurring once. Material for sequencing was peripheral blood. All receptors come from a woman aged 60 to 75 with COVID-19, enrolled during active disease.

This sequence joins TRBV30 and TRBJ1-1; the D gene is possibly TRBD1 (5 bases). V was cut by 3 bases and J by 9 bases, with 17 bases left in between. CDR1 GTSNPN and CDR2 SVGIG come from the germline V gene (reference sequence). The CDR3 is made up of 13 amino acids. CDR3 in DNA: TGTGCCTGGAGACCCTCCAGCCCAGGGAAAGCTTTCTTT. This translates into CAWRPSSPGKAFF.

The chain has TRBV27 and TRBJ1-1; 9 positions agree with TRBD1. Looked up from germline, CDR1 is MNHEY and CDR2 is SMNVEV (reference sequence). The CDR3 spans 14 residues. The junction had 2 bases not matched to a gene; V was cut back by 3 bases and J by 3 bases. The CDR3 coding sequence is TGTGCCAGCAGTTTGACAGGGGGGGACACTGAAGCTTTCTTT. Its translation: CASSLTGGDTEAFF.

The chain has TRBV9 and TRBJ2-6; a weak D match, TRBD2 (5 bases). The CDR3 has 18 residues. V was trimmed by 1 base and J by 0 bases, leaving 14 bases between them. Per the germline V gene, CDR1 is SGDLS and CDR2 is YYNGEE. CDR3 in amino acids: CASSVSPAGRSGANVLTF. CDR3 in DNA: TGTGCCAGCAGCGTATCCCCGGCGGGCCGCTCTGGGGCCAACGTCCTGACTTTC.

V and J are TRBV3-1 (or the pseudogene TRBV3-2) and TRBJ2-1; TRBD2 is a possible D gene (7 bases). V shed 4 bases and J shed 14 bases, with 15 bases lying between them. The CDR3 length is 12 residues. Germline CDR1 and CDR2: LGHDT and YNNKEL (reference sequence). The CDR3 reads CASSRGGGGEFF. DNA for the CDR3: TGTGCCAGCAGCCGAGGTGGAGGGGGGGAGTTCTTC.

The rearrangement links TRBV5-4 to TRBJ2-2; TRBD1 might be the D (6 bases). The germline CDR1 and CDR2 sequences are SGHNT and YYREEE (reference sequence). CDR3 size: 17 residues. V lost 3 bases and J lost 0, with 15 bases in between. The DNA of the CDR3 is TGTGCCAGCAGCTCCCTAGGGGGAGACCCGAACACCGGGGAGCTGTTTTTT. Amino acid sequence: CASSSLGGDPNTGELFF. Combining the CDR3 with reference TRBV5-4 and TRBJ2-2 gives the whole variable domain ETGVTQSPTHLIKTRGQQVTLRCSSQSGHNTVSWYQQALGQGPQFIFQYYREEENGRGNFPPRFSGLQFPNYSSELNVNALELDDSALYLCASSSLGGDPNTGELFFGEGSRLTVL.

The genes are TRBV3-1 (or the pseudogene TRBV3-2) and TRBJ2-7, with D maybe TRBD2 (5 bases). V was pared by 1 base and J by 6 bases, with 10 bases between. In germline, CDR1 is LGHDT, CDR2 YNNKEL (reference sequence). The CDR3 extends over 13 amino acids. The CDR3 loop is CASSQGAGREQYF. As DNA, the CDR3 is TGTGCCAGCAGCCAAGGGGCGGGCCGCGAGCAGTACTTC.

This rearrangement joins TRBV5-1 to TRBJ1-1, with TRBD1 identical over 10 bases. V lost 4 bases to trimming and J lost 4 bases; unmatched junction nucleotides: 7. This CDR3 is 15 amino acids long. Germline V gene data show CDR1 as SGHRS and CDR2 as YFSETQ. The CDR3 DNA reads TGCGCCAGCAGCGCGCCTCGGACAGGGGGCACTGAAGCTTTCTTT. This codes for CASSAPRTGGTEAFF.

DNA for the CDR3: TGTGCCAGTAGTACTTTTAAAGACGGGAGGGCGATGTACGAGCAGTACTTC. Its translation: CASSTFKDGRAMYEQYF. This chain links TRBV19 with TRBJ2-7, with 8 nucleotides matching TRBD2. Germline V gene lookup returns CDR1 LNHDA and CDR2 SQIVND (reference sequence). The CDR3 is 17 residues long. V lost 4 bases, J lost 4 bases, and 15 bases stayed unmatched.

The rearrangement links TRBV4-1 to TRBJ1-3, with 7 bases identical to TRBD1. Losses at the gene ends were 4 bases for V and 0 bases for J; bases not matched to a gene: 9. The CDR3 is made up of 17 amino acids. Germline values: CDR1 MGHRA, CDR2 YSYEKL. The CDR3 coding sequence is TGCGCCAGCAGCCTTACCGACAGGGCTCTCTCTGGAAACACCATATATTTT. It yields the protein CASSLTDRALSGNTIYF.

The chain couples TRBV5-1 to TRBJ1-1, with a tentative D call TRBD1 (5 bases). Germline V gives CDR1 SGHRS, CDR2 YFSETQ. The V end lost 1 base, the J end lost 1 base, and 11 bases lay between the germline ends. The CDR3 loop spans 15 amino acids. The CDR3 protein is CASSLSGQGNTEAFF. The CDR3 bases are TGCGCCAGCAGCTTGAGCGGGCAGGGGAACACTGAAGCTTTCTTT.

The chain carries TRBV10-2 and TRBJ2-2, with a possible D match to TRBD1 (6 bases). V lost 6 bases and J 2 bases, leaving 16 bases between the germline ends. Looked up from germline, CDR1 is WSHSY and CDR2 is SAAADI. The CDR3 totals 16 residues. The CDR3 nucleotides are TGCGCCAGCAGGGGGTTCGTGGGGGCCAACACCGGGGAGCTGTTTTTT. This encodes CASRGFVGANTGELFF.

This chain joins TRBV5-1 and TRBJ2-7; 8 nucleotides line up with TRBD2. Per germline, CDR1 SGHRS and CDR2 YFSETQ. V shed 0 bases and J 0 bases; nucleotides not matched to a gene: 8. This CDR3 contains 17 residues. The CDR3 DNA sequence: TGCGCCAGCAGCTTGGCGGCGTCGGGGGGGATCTCCTACGAGCAGTACTTC. It codes for CASSLAASGGISYEQYF.

J is TRBJ2-1 and V is TRBV10-3, with D hard to call. V shed 4 bases and J shed 7 bases, with 8 bases lying between them. The V gene's germline CDR1 is ENHRY and CDR2 SYGVKD. This CDR3 comprises 12 residues. The CDR3 spells CAISGNSNEQFF. CDR3 DNA: TGTGCCATCAGTGGCAATAGTAATGAGCAGTTCTTC.

V usage is TRBV5-4 and J usage is TRBJ1-4; TRBD1 agrees at 8 bases. CDR1 is SGHNT, CDR2 YYREEE, per germline (reference sequence). The CDR3 consists of 13 residues. The ends lost 4 bases at V and 8 bases at J; junction bases unmatched: 4. Written as DNA, the CDR3 is TGTGCCAGCAGCATACAGGGGGGGGAAAAACTGTTTTTT. Translated, it gives CASSIQGGEKLFF. The whole variable domain, remainder taken from reference TRBV5-4 and TRBJ1-4, is ETGVTQSPTHLIKTRGQQVTLRCSSQSGHNTVSWYQQALGQGPQFIFQYYREEENGRGNFPPRFSGLQFPNYSSELNVNALELDDSALYLCASSIQGGEKLFFGSGTQLSVL.

This chain joins TRBV29-1 and TRBJ1-1, with unresolved D. Trimming took 3 bases from V and 4 from J, leaving 15 bases between them. The CDR3 is 14 amino acids. The germline V gene encodes CDR1 SQVTM and CDR2 ANQGSEA. The CDR3 DNA is TGCAGCGTTGATTCTAGAGGGAAGGGCACTGAAGCTTTCTTT. Residues: CSVDSRGKGTEAFF.

The J gene is TRBJ2-2, the V gene TRBV7-3, with 9 bases that match TRBD1. J gave up 4 bases and V 3 bases, and 9 bases lay outside the gene matches. The CDR3 loop spans 17 amino acids. Per the germline V gene, CDR1 is SGHTA and CDR2 is FQGTGA. The CDR3 loop reads CASSFRDRDRGTGELFF. The CDR3 region has the DNA TGTGCCAGCAGCTTCCGGGACAGGGATCGGGGCACCGGGGAGCTGTTTTTT.

Only one count was recorded for this clone. The chain employs TRBV12-3 or TRBV12-4 and TRBJ1-2; TRBD1 might be the D (6 bases). This CDR3 comprises 13 residues. The germline V and J ends were trimmed by 3 bases and 7 bases, with 12 bases remaining between them. Written as DNA, the CDR3 is TGTGCCAGCAGTTTTGGGGGGGCAGTTGGCTACACCTTC. It yields the protein CASSFGGAVGYTF.

The chain joins TRBV15 to TRBJ2-7; TRBD1 aligns across 8 bases. The length of the CDR3 is 15 residues. Per the germline V gene, CDR1 is LNHNV and CDR2 is YYDKDF (reference sequence). Trimming took 5 bases from V and 1 from J; bases not matched to a gene: 7. CDR3 amino acids: CATSDRGHPSYEQYF. CDR3 nucleotide sequence: TGTGCCACCAGCGACAGGGGCCATCCTTCCTACGAGCAGTACTTC.

The gene calls are TRBV11-2 and TRBJ1-1, with D hard to call. Germline V gene sequence: CDR1 SGHAT, CDR2 FQNNGV. V lost 5 bases and J 11 bases, leaving 18 bases between the germline ends. The CDR3 loop spans 13 amino acids. The CDR3 here is CASSRPRELMAFF. The CDR3 DNA follows: TGTGCCAGCAGCCGACCGAGGGAGCTTATGGCTTTCTTT.